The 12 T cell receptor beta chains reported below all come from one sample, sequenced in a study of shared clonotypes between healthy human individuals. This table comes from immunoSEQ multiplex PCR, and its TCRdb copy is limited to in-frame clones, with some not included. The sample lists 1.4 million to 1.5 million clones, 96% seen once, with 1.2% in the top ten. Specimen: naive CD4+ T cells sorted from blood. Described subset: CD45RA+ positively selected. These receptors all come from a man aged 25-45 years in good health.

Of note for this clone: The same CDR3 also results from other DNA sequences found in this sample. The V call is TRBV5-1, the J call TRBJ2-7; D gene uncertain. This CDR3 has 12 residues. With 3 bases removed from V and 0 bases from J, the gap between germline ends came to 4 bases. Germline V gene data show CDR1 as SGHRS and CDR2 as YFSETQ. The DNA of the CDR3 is TGCGCCAGCAGCTCCCCCTCCTACGAGCAGTACTTC. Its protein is CASSSPSYEQYF.

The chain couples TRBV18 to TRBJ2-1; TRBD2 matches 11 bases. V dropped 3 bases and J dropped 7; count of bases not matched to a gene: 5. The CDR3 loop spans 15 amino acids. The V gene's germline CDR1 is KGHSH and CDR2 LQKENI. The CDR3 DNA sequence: TGTGCCAGCTCACCGACTAGCGGGATTTGGAATGAGCAGTTCTTC. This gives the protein CASSPTSGIWNEQFF.

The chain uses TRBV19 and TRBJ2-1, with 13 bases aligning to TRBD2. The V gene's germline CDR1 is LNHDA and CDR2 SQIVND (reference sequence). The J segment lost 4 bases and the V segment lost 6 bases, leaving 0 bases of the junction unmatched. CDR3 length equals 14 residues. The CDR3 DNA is TGTGCCAGTAGGACTAGCGGGGGGTACAATGAGCAGTTCTTC. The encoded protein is CASRTSGGYNEQFF.

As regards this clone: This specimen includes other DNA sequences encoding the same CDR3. Here the CDR3 DNA reads TGCGCCAGCAGCTCCGGACTAGCGGGAGTGTATGAGCAGTTCTTC. This sequence encodes CASSSGLAGVYEQFF. The chain recombines TRBV5-1 with TRBJ2-1; 13 bases are shared with TRBD2. Germline V gene data show CDR1 as SGHRS and CDR2 as YFSETQ. This CDR3 spans 15 amino acids. J lost 8 bases, V lost 3 bases, and 5 bases had no gene match.

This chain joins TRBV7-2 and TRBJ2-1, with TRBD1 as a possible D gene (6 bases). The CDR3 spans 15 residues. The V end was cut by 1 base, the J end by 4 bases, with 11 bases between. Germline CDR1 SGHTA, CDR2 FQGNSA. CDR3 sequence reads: CASSLGPGEYNEQFF. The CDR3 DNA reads TGTGCCAGCAGCTTAGGGCCAGGGGAGTACAATGAGCAGTTCTTC. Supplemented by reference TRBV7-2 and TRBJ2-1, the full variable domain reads GAGVSQSPSNKVTEKGKDVELRCDPISGHTALYWYRQSLGQGLEFLIYFQGNSAPDKSGLPSDRFSAERTGGSVSTLTIQRTQQEDSAVYLCASSLGPGEYNEQFFGPGTRLTVL.

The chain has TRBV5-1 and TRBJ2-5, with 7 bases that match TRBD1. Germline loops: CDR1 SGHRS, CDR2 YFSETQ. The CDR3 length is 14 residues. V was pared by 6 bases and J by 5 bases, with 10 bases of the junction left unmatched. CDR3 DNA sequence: TGCGCCAGCACCCTGACAGGGAAAGGGGAGACCCAGTACTTC. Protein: CASTLTGKGETQYF.

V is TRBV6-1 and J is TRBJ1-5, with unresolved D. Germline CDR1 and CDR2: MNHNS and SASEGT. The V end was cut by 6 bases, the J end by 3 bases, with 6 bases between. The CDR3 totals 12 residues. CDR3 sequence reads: CASRAPNQPQHF. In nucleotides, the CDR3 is TGTGCCAGCAGGGCACCCAATCAGCCCCAGCATTTT.

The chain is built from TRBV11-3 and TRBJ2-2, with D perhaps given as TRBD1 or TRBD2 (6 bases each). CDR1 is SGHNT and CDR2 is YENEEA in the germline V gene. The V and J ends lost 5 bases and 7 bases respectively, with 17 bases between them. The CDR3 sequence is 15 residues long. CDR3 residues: CASSPSGGWGGELFF. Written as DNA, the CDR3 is TGTGCCAGCAGCCCCTCCGGGGGCTGGGGCGGGGAGCTGTTTTTT.

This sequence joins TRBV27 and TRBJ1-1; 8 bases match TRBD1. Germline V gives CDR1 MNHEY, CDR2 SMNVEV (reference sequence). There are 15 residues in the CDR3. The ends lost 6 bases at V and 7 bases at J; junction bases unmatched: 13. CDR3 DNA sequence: TGTGCCAGCAGCCTGTGGGCAGGGGGCGTTAATGAAGCTTTCTTT. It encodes CASSLWAGGVNEAFF.

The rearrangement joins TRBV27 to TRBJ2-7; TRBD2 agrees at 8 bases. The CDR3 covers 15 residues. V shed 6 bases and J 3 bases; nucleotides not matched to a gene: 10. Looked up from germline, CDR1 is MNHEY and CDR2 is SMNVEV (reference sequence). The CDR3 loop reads CASSNSGGPLYEQYF. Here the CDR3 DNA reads TGTGCCAGCAGCAACTCGGGGGGGCCCCTCTACGAGCAGTACTTC.

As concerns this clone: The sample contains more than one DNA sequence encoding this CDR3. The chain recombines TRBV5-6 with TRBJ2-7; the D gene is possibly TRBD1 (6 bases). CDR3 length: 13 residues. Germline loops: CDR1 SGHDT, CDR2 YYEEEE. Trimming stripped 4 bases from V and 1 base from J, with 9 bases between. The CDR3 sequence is CASSLQGSYEQYF. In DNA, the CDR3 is TGTGCCAGCAGCCTCCAGGGGTCCTACGAGCAGTACTTC. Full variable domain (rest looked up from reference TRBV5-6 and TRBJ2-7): DAGVTQSPTHLIKTRGQQVTLRCSPKSGHDTVSWYQQALGQGPQFIFQYYEEEERQRGNFPDRFSGHQFPNYSSELNVNALLLGDSALYLCASSLQGSYEQYFGPGTRLTVT.

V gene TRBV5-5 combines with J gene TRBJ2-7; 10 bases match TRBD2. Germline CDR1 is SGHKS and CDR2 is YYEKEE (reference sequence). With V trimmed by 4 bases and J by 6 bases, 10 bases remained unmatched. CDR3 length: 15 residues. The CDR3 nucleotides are TGTGCCAGCAGCGGTCTAGCGGGAGTCCCCAGCGAGCAGTACTTC. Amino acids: CASSGLAGVPSEQYF.